This T cell receptor (beta chain) stems from a study of CD8+ T cells in alopecia areata. Notes on this clone: Its antigen is unidentified.

The treatment was: oral pan-JAK inhibitor, 5-10 mg twice daily. CDR1 and CDR2 from the germline V gene are MNHEY and SMNVEV (reference sequence). Trimming removed 1 base at V and 3 bases at J, with 10 bases between. The CDR3 is 15 residues long. Broader study findings: Tofacitinib yielded significantly lower scalp clonality and fewer expanded CD8+ clones among the top 100. Higher clonality was seen in lesional scalp than in normal scalp, especially in alopecia totalis/universalis. Uncertain still, given a single nonresponder, is whether baseline CD8+ expansion links to response.

Sequencing used cDNA as its template, made by extracting RNA and reverse transcribing it. TCRdb keeps only in-frame clones here, not all; method: immunoSEQ multiplex PCR. This sample has 90,000 to 120,000 clones, with roughly 84% found just once. The rearrangement joins TRBV27 to TRBJ2-1; no firm D call. This clonotype was obtained from a human donor with alopecia areata. The specimen was CD8+ T cells sorted from blood, collected at week 24, from a patient treated with tofacitinib. In nucleotides, the CDR3 is TGTGCCAGCAGTTTATACGGAATCGGCTACAATGAGCAGTTCTTC. Translating gives CASSLYGIGYNEQFF.